A single sample gave rise to the 9 T cell receptor beta chains below, sequenced in a study of T-cell reconstitution after alpha-beta-depleted transplantation in children. Unique molecular identifiers were incorporated when the TCRbeta library was constructed. TCRdb itself ran the PCR reads through MiXCR, one entry per CDR3 protein. The sample lists 80,000 or so distinct CDR3 sequences; less than 15% were seen once. The input for sequencing was PBMCs, mostly from graft donor cells, taken 180 days after TCRalphabeta/CD19-depleted stem cell transplant. The receptors derive from a male patient aged 2 to 9 who had a stem cell transplant for acute lymphoblastic leukemia, so the T cells may come from the graft donor.

In this sample, this clonotype turned up a few times. The V gene is TRBV11-1, the J gene TRBJ2-5; 8 bases fit TRBD1. The trim removed 0 bases at V and 1 base at J, leaving 10 bases unmatched. Germline V gene sequence: CDR1 SGHAT, CDR2 FQDESV (reference sequence). The CDR3 is 18 amino acids. The CDR3 bases are TGTGCCAGCAGCTTAGCTGTTCGGACAGGGAGGTTCCAAGAGACCCAGTACTTC. Encoded protein: CASSLAVRTGRFQETQYF. The variable domain in full, with the rest retrieved from reference TRBV11-1 and TRBJ2-5, is EAEVAQSPRYKITEKSQAVAFWCDPISGHATLYWYRQILGQGPELLVQFQDESVVDDSQLPKDRFSAERLKGVDSTLKIQPAELGDSAMYLCASSLAVRTGRFQETQYFGPGTRLLVL.

This clonotype was seen ten or more times. This chain connects TRBV7-9 to TRBJ1-6; D perhaps matches TRBD1 (5 bases). The V end lost 4 bases, the J end lost 7 bases, and 11 bases lay between the germline ends. The CDR3 contains 14 residues. Germline lookup yields CDR1 SEHNR and CDR2 FQNEAQ (reference sequence). The CDR3: CASSSTQGNSPLHF. CDR3 coding DNA: TGTGCCAGCAGCTCGACCCAGGGAAATTCACCCCTCCACTTT. Full variable domain (outside the CDR3, taken from reference TRBV7-9 and TRBJ1-6): DTGVSQNPRHKITKRGQNVTFRCDPISEHNRLYWYRQTLGQGPEFLTYFQNEAQLEKSRLLSDRFSAERPKGSFSTLEIQRTEQGDSAMYLCASSSTQGNSPLHFGNGTRLTVT.

This clonotype was observed a few times. The chain uses TRBV28 and TRBJ2-7; possible D gene TRBD1, 5 bases. The CDR3 covers 14 residues. In germline, CDR1 is MDHEN, CDR2 SYDVKM. V lost 6 bases, J lost 5 bases, and 17 bases lay in between. The CDR3 coding sequence is TGTGCCAGCAGCCTACAGGCATCGGGCGACGAGCAGTACTTC. It is translated as CASSLQASGDEQYF.

This clonotype was seen more than once but under ten times. The V gene is TRBV20-1, the J gene TRBJ2-3; D unresolved. Per the germline V gene, CDR1 is DFQATT and CDR2 is SNEGSKA (reference sequence). The CDR3 spans 13 residues. Trimming stripped 0 bases from V and 6 bases from J, with 10 bases between. CDR3 DNA sequence: TGCAGTGCTAGAGATCTTATCCCCGATACGCAGTATTTT. Protein product: CSARDLIPDTQYF.

This clonotype has a handful of counts. The CDR3 here is CASSQGPGSLPFRTGELFF. DNA of the CDR3: TGTGCCAGCAGCCAAGGGCCCGGGTCCTTACCCTTTCGAACCGGGGAGCTGTTTTTT. The chain uses TRBV4-2 and TRBJ2-2; D is uncertain. The V gene's germline CDR1 is LGHNA and CDR2 YNFKEQ. Between the trimmed V and J ends, which lost 1 base and 5 bases, there was a span of 23 bases. The CDR3 runs 19 residues.

The rearrangement uses TRBV7-2 and TRBJ2-1; 8 bases fit TRBD1. Germline loops: CDR1 SGHTA, CDR2 FQGNSA. The CDR3 runs 13 residues. With V trimmed by 3 bases and J by 7 bases, 2 bases remained unmatched. The CDR3 nucleotides read TGTGCCAGCAGCTTGGACAGGGTAAATGAGCAGTTCTTC. It specifies CASSLDRVNEQFF. The full variable domain, its missing parts supplied by reference TRBV7-2 and TRBJ2-1, is GAGVSQSPSNKVTEKGKDVELRCDPISGHTALYWYRQSLGQGLEFLIYFQGNSAPDKSGLPSDRFSAERTGGSVSTLTIQRTQQEDSAVYLCASSLDRVNEQFFGPGTRLTVL.

Note on this clonotype: The conserved phenylalanine or tryptophan normally closing the CDR3 is absent here, so this likely arose from a read error. No DNA is shown, since the ends of the CDR3 on it are uncertain; the CDR3 is the one TCRdb lists. The chain joins TRBV7-3 to TRBJ2-7; TRBD1 reflects the table's D call only, with no check against the DNA. Germline lookup yields CDR1 SGHTA and CDR2 FQGTGA. The CDR3 spans 12 residues, counting both ends. The CDR3 region is CASSLNPFGPPP.

This clonotype came up a few times. V usage is TRBV28 and J usage is TRBJ2-4, with 12 nucleotides matching TRBD2. The CDR3 sequence is 18 residues long. Trimming took 1 base from V and 1 from J; bases not matched to a gene: 5. Germline CDR1 and CDR2: MDHEN and SYDVKM. The DNA for the CDR3 is TGTGCCAGCAGTTTATCGGGGCTAGCGGGGGGGGCCAAAAACATTCAGTACTTC. This codes for CASSLSGLAGGAKNIQYF. The complete variable domain, with remaining parts taken from reference TRBV28 and TRBJ2-4, reads DVKVTQSSRYLVKRTGEKVFLECVQDMDHENMFWYRQDPGLGLRLIYFSYDVKMKEKGDIPEGYSVSREKKERFSLILESASTNQTSMYLCASSLSGLAGGAKNIQYFGAGTRLSVL.

Ten or more counts support this clonotype. The chain links TRBV15 to TRBJ2-1; D uncertain. This CDR3 contains 14 residues. Deletions cut 1 base from V and 2 bases from J, with 6 bases between. The germline CDR1 and CDR2 sequences are LNHNV and YYDKDF (reference sequence). The CDR3 sequence is CATSRAGPYNEQFF. The CDR3 nucleotides read TGTGCCACCAGCAGAGCTGGGCCCTACAATGAGCAGTTCTTC.